The clone carrying this T cell receptor beta chain turned up a few times. The antigen remains undetermined. The germline V gene encodes CDR1 MNHNS and CDR2 SASEGT. The CDR3 length is 14 residues. The V segment lost 6 bases and the J segment 3 bases; nucleotides outside the gene matches: 7. This sample was taken from a study of CD8 T cells in ankylosing spondylitis. Findings and limits, study-wide: In synovial fluid and blood from reactive arthritis, some motif variants were previously reported. In ankylosing spondylitis patients, matched synovial fluid reportedly showed significant enrichment of disease-linked clones.

Molecular-barcoded quantitative 5'-RACE produced these TCR beta libraries. TCRdb called the 5' RACE reads again in MiXCR, with one record for every CDR3 protein. The sample has 350,000 or so distinct CDR3 sequences; around a tenth are singletons. The TCR originated in a female donor with ankylosing spondylitis or in good health (not recorded which). This rearrangement joins TRBV6-1 to TRBJ2-5, with TRBD1 identical over 7 bases. Specimen: blood, either unsorted or a sorted T cell fraction (not recorded which). CDR3 sequence: CASRGWGTEETQYF. In DNA, the CDR3 is TGTGCCAGCAGAGGGTGGGGGACAGAAGAGACCCAGTACTTC.